These 5 T cell receptor beta chains originate from one sample sequenced in a study of blood T cell repertoires in COVID-19 (dated by TCRdb to the early 2020s). The library was obtained by the immunoSEQ multiplex PCR assay. Held by TCRdb, this immuneACCESS table contains in-frame sequences only and omits some clones. Under half of the omission traces to an unresolved V gene where checked; the cause of the rest is unknown. Present in this sample are roughly 180,000 clones, approximately 91% of which were seen just once. The ten largest clonotypes hold 2% to 2.5% of the sample. Specimen: peripheral blood. The receptor source for this set is a man between 65 and 85 years old with active or convalescent COVID-19.

The V and J genes are TRBV6-6 and TRBJ1-4; D perhaps matches TRBD1 (6 bases). The germline CDR1 and CDR2 sequences are MNHNY and SVGAGI (reference sequence). V was clipped by 4 bases and J by 7 bases, with 13 bases between them. The CDR3 sequence is 14 residues long. The DNA for the CDR3 is TGTGCCAGCAGTTTTCGAGGACAGCTTGAAAAACTGTTTTTT. Translation: CASSFRGQLEKLFF.

The rearrangement uses TRBV3-1 (or the pseudogene TRBV3-2) and TRBJ1-1; D unclear. Germline-derived CDR1 and CDR2 are LGHDT and YNNKEL (reference sequence). The CDR3 length is 13 residues. The ends were cut back, 4 bases at V and 1 base at J, with 7 bases in the middle. The CDR3 loop reads CASSRAGNTEAFF. The CDR3 DNA reads TGTGCCAGCAGCCGAGCGGGGAACACTGAAGCTTTCTTT.

The chain joins TRBV10-3 to TRBJ1-2; TRBD1 matches at 9 bases. Germline values: CDR1 ENHRY, CDR2 SYGVKD. There are 13 residues in the CDR3. V lost 4 bases to trimming and J lost 8 bases; unmatched junction nucleotides: 5. The chain's CDR3 is CAISVDRGRGYTF. CDR3 in DNA: TGTGCCATCAGTGTGGACAGGGGAAGAGGCTACACCTTC.

This clone was counted once. The chain combines TRBV7-9 with TRBJ2-6; 11 bases align to TRBD1. The germline gives CDR1 SEHNR, CDR2 FQNEAQ (reference sequence). There are 16 residues in the CDR3. V gave up 5 bases and J gave up 4 bases; unmatched junction bases: 4. Here the CDR3 reads CASSGDRGVGANVLTF. The CDR3 nucleotides are TGTGCCAGCAGCGGGGACAGGGGGGTCGGGGCCAACGTCCTGACTTTC. The complete variable domain, with remaining parts taken from reference TRBV7-9 and TRBJ2-6, reads DTGVSQNPRHKITKRGQNVTFRCDPISEHNRLYWYRQTLGQGPEFLTYFQNEAQLEKSRLLSDRFSAERPKGSFSTLEIQRTEQGDSAMYLCASSGDRGVGANVLTFGAGSRLTVL.

The CDR3 sequence is CASSSYDRGNYGYTF. In nucleotides, the CDR3 is TGTGCCAGCAGTTCTTACGACAGGGGCAACTATGGCTACACCTTC. This sequence joins TRBV28 and TRBJ1-2; 8 nucleotides match TRBD1. This CDR3 is 15 amino acids long. The germline V gene encodes CDR1 MDHEN and CDR2 SYDVKM. Trimming at V came to 4 bases and at J to 2 bases, leaving 6 bases not matched to a gene.